This T cell receptor (beta chain) was recorded in a study of blood T cell repertoires in COVID-19. Study background: Donors in the United States, Italy and Spain gave samples during acute or convalescent COVID-19.

Germline CDR1 MNHEY, CDR2 SVGAGI. The CDR3 sequence is 13 residues long. Trimming pared 4 bases from V and 5 bases from J, leaving 11 bases between. In the study's own analysis: Estimates of nucleated cell counts were drawn from the amplification of reference gene primers. The protocol was immunoSEQ multiplex PCR, while the TCRdb copy is restricted to in-frame clones and leaves out a portion. The DNA gave D and trimming, while V, J and clone size come from that table. Seen here are some 100,000 clones, about 90% observed once, and the top ten hold roughly 8.1%. Material for sequencing was peripheral blood. The TCR comes from a woman between 70 and 85 years old with acute or convalescent COVID-19. The V call is TRBV6-5, the J call TRBJ2-5; the D is unclear. CDR3 region: CASSLYLSETQYF. The CDR3 DNA is TGTGCCAGCAGTTTGTACCTTAGCGAGACCCAGTACTTC.